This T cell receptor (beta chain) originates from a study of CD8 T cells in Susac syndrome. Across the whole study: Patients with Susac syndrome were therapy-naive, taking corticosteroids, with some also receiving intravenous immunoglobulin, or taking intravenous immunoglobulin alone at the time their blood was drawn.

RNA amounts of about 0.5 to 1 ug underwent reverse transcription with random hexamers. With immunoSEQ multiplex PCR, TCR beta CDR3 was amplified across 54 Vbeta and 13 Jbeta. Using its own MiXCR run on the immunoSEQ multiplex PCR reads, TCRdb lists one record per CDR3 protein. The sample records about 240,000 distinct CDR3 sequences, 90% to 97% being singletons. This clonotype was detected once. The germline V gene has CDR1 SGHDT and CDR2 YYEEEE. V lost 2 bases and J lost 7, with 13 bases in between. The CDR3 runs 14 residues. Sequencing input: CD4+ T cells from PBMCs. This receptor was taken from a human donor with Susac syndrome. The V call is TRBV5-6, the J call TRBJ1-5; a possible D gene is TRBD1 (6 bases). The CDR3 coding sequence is TGTGCCAGCAGCTTTTACAGGGTTGCACAGCCCCAGCATTTT. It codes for CASSFYRVAQPQHF.